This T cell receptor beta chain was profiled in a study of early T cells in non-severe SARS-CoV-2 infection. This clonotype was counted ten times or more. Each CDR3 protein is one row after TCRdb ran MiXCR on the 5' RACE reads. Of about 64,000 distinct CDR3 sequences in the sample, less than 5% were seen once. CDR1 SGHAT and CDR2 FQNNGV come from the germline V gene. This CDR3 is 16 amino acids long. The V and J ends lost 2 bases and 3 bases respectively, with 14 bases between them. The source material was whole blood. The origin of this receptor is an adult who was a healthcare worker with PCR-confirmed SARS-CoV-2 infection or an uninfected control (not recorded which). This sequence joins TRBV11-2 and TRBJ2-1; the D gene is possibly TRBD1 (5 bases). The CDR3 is CASSLKGPTDYNEQFF. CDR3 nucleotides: TGTGCCAGCAGCTTAAAGGGCCCGACAGACTACAATGAGCAGTTCTTC. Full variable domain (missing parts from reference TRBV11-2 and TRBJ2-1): EAGVAQSPRYKIIEKRQSVAFWCNPISGHATLYWYQQILGQGPKLLIQFQNNGVVDDSQLPKDRFSAERLKGVDSTLKIQPAKLEDSAVYLCASSLKGPTDYNEQFFGPGTRLTVL.